The next 19 T cell receptor beta chains were all read from a single sample in a study of T-cell memory formation after mild COVID-19. TCRdb redid the calling of the 5' RACE reads with MiXCR, one entry per CDR3 protein. This table has around 260,000 distinct CDR3 sequences, 15% to 20% appearing once. Specimen: PBMCs or a T cell subset sorted from them (not recorded which). These receptors were obtained from a man aged 18 to 35 who had mild COVID-19 (a few samples of this study predate the infection). Cell type and time point are not known.

A note on this clonotype: A much larger clonotype is one base distant, so this may be a read error. This sequence joins TRBV20-1 and TRBJ2-1; D might be TRBD1 (5 bases). Trimming removed 1 base from V and 6 bases from J, with 7 bases in between. This CDR3 is built from 12 residues. The germline gives CDR1 DFQATT, CDR2 SNEGSKA (reference sequence). The CDR3 loop reads CSARGTTNEQFF. CDR3 DNA: TGCAGTGCTAGAGGGACAACCAATGAGCAGTTCTTC.

This clonotype occurred a few times. The chain uses TRBV5-1 and TRBJ2-5; the D is unclear. This CDR3 spans 11 amino acids. V was pared by 6 bases and J by 3 bases, with 6 bases between. The V gene's germline CDR1 is SGHRS and CDR2 YFSETQ. The CDR3 sequence is CASTQEETQYF. For the CDR3, the DNA is TGCGCCAGCACCCAGGAAGAGACCCAGTACTTC.

The chain uses TRBV12-5 and TRBJ2-7; 7 bases fit TRBD1. V lost 4 bases, J lost 8 bases, and 14 bases stayed unmatched. Germline V lookup: CDR1 LGHNT, CDR2 FRNRAP. This CDR3 has 15 amino acids. CDR3 sequence reads: CASGSDRFTPVQQYF. CDR3 in DNA: TGTGCTAGTGGTTCGGACAGGTTTACCCCGGTACAGCAGTACTTC.

The chain couples TRBV12-3 or TRBV12-4 to TRBJ2-3; 11 bases line up with TRBD2. This CDR3 region has 14 residues. Unmatched junction bases numbered 6, after V lost 6 bases and J lost 7 bases. The CDR3 is CASRIAGGQYTQYF. CDR3 bases: TGTGCCAGCAGGATAGCGGGGGGGCAATATACGCAGTATTTT.

This clonotype was picked up a small number of times. The genes are TRBV11-2 and TRBJ2-3; TRBD2 matches 7 bases. Trimming removed 10 bases from V and 1 base from J; junction bases left unmatched: 14. The germline CDR1 and CDR2 sequences are SGHAT and FQNNGV. This CDR3 contains 16 residues. The CDR3 coding sequence is TGTGCCACCCGGGCCCTGGGAGGGACGGGCACAGATACGCAGTATTTT. This sequence encodes CATRALGGTGTDTQYF.

This rearrangement joins TRBV6-1 to TRBJ1-2; TRBD1 aligns across 9 bases. Germline trimming cut 1 base from V and 13 bases from J; bases unmatched to any gene: 10. The CDR3 totals 14 residues. In germline, CDR1 is MNHNS, CDR2 SASEGT. Written as DNA, the CDR3 is TGTGCCAGCAGTGAAGGGGAGGGACAGGGTCCTACCACCTTC. This codes for CASSEGEGQGPTTF.

The chain joins TRBV2 to TRBJ2-6, with D perhaps TRBD2 (5 bases). Looked up from germline, CDR1 is SNHLY and CDR2 is FYNNEI. This CDR3 comprises 16 residues. Deletions cut 6 bases from V and 5 bases from J, with 17 bases between. The DNA of the CDR3 is TGTGCCAGCAGGACGGTAGGAGGATTTAGGGCCAACGTCCTGACTTTC. Translation: CASRTVGGFRANVLTF.

J is TRBJ1-1 and V is TRBV3-1; D call uncertain. The CDR3 loop spans 14 amino acids. The V end was cut by 3 bases, the J end by 5 bases, with 13 bases between. Germline V gene lookup returns CDR1 LGHDT and CDR2 YNNKEL (reference sequence). The CDR3 is CASSHSDGRTEAFF. DNA for the CDR3: TGTGCCAGCAGCCACTCGGACGGCAGGACTGAAGCTTTCTTT.

The chain joins TRBV15 to TRBJ1-4; D ambiguous. The CDR3 extends over 15 amino acids. Trimming took off 0 bases at V and 3 bases at J, with 8 bases between the two ends. Per the germline V gene, CDR1 is LNHNV and CDR2 is YYDKDF (reference sequence). CDR3 loop: CATSRDRHANEKLFF. DNA of the CDR3: TGTGCCACCAGCAGAGACAGGCACGCTAATGAAAAACTGTTTTTT.

In this sample, this clonotype turned up a few times. The rearrangement joins TRBV12-3 or TRBV12-4 to TRBJ2-6, with 7 bases aligning to TRBD1. The V segment lost 6 bases and the J segment 2 bases; nucleotides outside the gene matches: 4. This CDR3 has 15 residues. The CDR3 sequence: CASRLTGPGANVLTF. In DNA, the CDR3 is TGTGCCAGCAGATTGACAGGGCCTGGGGCCAACGTCCTGACTTTC.

The V call is TRBV5-1, the J call TRBJ2-6, with a tentative D call TRBD2 (5 bases). CDR1 is SGHRS, CDR2 YFSETQ, per germline. The CDR3 has 16 amino acids. Trimming pared 0 bases from V and 0 bases from J, leaving 7 bases between. This CDR3 is CASSLEAVSGANVLTF. CDR3 coding DNA: TGCGCCAGCAGCTTGGAAGCGGTCTCTGGGGCCAACGTCCTGACTTTC.

CDR3 DNA sequence: TGTGCCAGCAGTTACCTCCGGGACTATGGCTACACCTTC. Protein: CASSYLRDYGYTF. This rearrangement joins TRBV6-2 or TRBV6-3 to TRBJ1-2, with D unresolved. The CDR3 sequence is 13 residues long. Trimming stripped 2 bases from V and 3 bases from J, with 7 bases between. Germline V CDR1 and CDR2: MNHEY, SVGEGT.

Only a few counts were recorded for this clonotype. This chain joins TRBV6-4 and TRBJ2-6; D uncertain. CDR3 length equals 17 residues. Trimming stripped 0 bases from V and 0 bases from J, with 9 bases between. Germline assignment: CDR1 MRHNA and CDR2 SNTAGT. CDR3 DNA: TGTGCCAGCAGTGACTCAGCAAGGGCCTCTGGGGCCAACGTCCTGACTTTC. This codes for CASSDSARASGANVLTF.

The sample holds a few counts of this clonotype. CDR3 loop: CASSAHRGLTNYGYTF. The CDR3 coding sequence is TGTGCCAGCAGTGCCCACAGGGGCCTCACTAACTATGGCTACACCTTC. The chain joins TRBV2 to TRBJ1-2; 7 bases are shared with TRBD1. V shed 4 bases, J shed 0 bases, and the junction held 8 bases outside the gene matches. The length of the CDR3 is 16 residues. CDR1 is SNHLY and CDR2 is FYNNEI in the germline V gene.

In this sample, this clonotype turned up a few times. The rearrangement joins TRBV6-2 or TRBV6-3 to TRBJ2-7; tentatively, D is TRBD1 (5 bases). V lost 0 bases, J lost 6 bases, and 12 bases lay in between. CDR1 and CDR2 (germline): MNHEY, SVGEGT. The CDR3 extends over 14 amino acids. In nucleotides, the CDR3 is TGTGCCAGCAGTTACTCGGGCAGGGTAGCCGAGCAGTACGTC. Translating gives CASSYSGRVAEQYV.

This clonotype has just a few counts. The genes are TRBV24-1 and TRBJ1-2; no firm D call. V lost 9 bases and J 0 bases, leaving 10 bases between the germline ends. The germline gives CDR1 KGHDR, CDR2 SFDVKD. The CDR3 contains 13 residues. The CDR3 DNA is TGTGCCACCTCGGACGGACCTAACTATGGCTACACCTTC. Its protein is CATSDGPNYGYTF.

V usage is TRBV6-6 and J usage is TRBJ1-2; D perhaps matches TRBD1 (5 bases). Trimming pared 6 bases from V and 2 bases from J, leaving 10 bases between. The germline V gene has CDR1 MNHNY and CDR2 SVGAGI (reference sequence). The CDR3 has 13 amino acids. The CDR3 reads CASSSDSNYGYTF. CDR3 nucleotides: TGTGCCAGCAGCTCCGACAGCAACTATGGCTACACCTTC.

V is TRBV7-3 and J is TRBJ2-3; 9 nucleotides agree with TRBD2. This CDR3 is built from 17 residues. Germline lookup yields CDR1 SGHTA and CDR2 FQGTGA. The J segment lost 2 bases and the V segment lost 5 bases, leaving 11 bases of the junction unmatched. CDR3 loop: CASSPISSGGFTDTQYF. In DNA form, the CDR3 reads TGTGCCAGCAGCCCCATTTCAAGCGGGGGGTTCACAGATACGCAGTATTTT. Supplemented by reference TRBV7-3 and TRBJ2-3, the full variable domain reads GAGVSQTPSNKVTEKGKYVELRCDPISGHTALYWYRQSLGQGPEFLIYFQGTGAADDSGLPNDRFFAVRPEGSVSTLKIQRTERGDSAVYLCASSPISSGGFTDTQYFGPGTRLTVL.

The gene calls are TRBV9 and TRBJ2-1; weak D call: TRBD2 (6 bases). This CDR3 spans 15 amino acids. Germline CDR1 SGDLS, CDR2 YYNGEE. V was shortened by 0 bases and J by 2 bases, with 9 bases between the two germline ends. In DNA form, the CDR3 reads TGTGCCAGCAGCGTAGAGGAGGGGCCCTACAATGAGCAGTTCTTC. It translates to CASSVEEGPYNEQFF.